Listed below are T cell receptor beta chains from one sample, sequenced in a study of T cells in Graves' hyperthyroidism and ophthalmopathy. In TCRdb, the multiplex PCR reads were re-called with MiXCR into one record per CDR3 protein. The sample contains over 650,000 distinct CDR3 sequences, about 17% of which appear only once. The sequenced material came from blood. The receptor source for this set is a man younger than 30 with Graves' hyperthyroidism. The CDR3 runs from the conserved cysteine through the conserved F or W. D genes are given only for firm matches. Clone sizes are given selectively: once, few, many, or a class where the clone is expanded.

d_call	v_call	clone_size	j_call	cdr3_nt	cdr3_aa
-	TRBV7-6	few	TRBJ2-2	TGTGCCAGCAGCCCGACACCAGGGCTTGCGAACACCGGGGAGCTGTTTTTT	CASSPTPGLANTGELFF
-	TRBV7-9	few	TRBJ2-3	TGTGCCAGCAGGAAATCGTTGGATACGCAGTATTTT	CASRKSLDTQYF
-	TRBV6-2/TRBV6-3	-	TRBJ1-1	TGTGCCAGCAGAACGCGTACAGGCCCCGGGGACACTGAAGCTTTCTTT	CASRTRTGPGDTEAFF
-	TRBV29-1	-	TRBJ2-1	TGCAGCGTTGTCTGTGTTTGGGCGGATGAGCAGTTCTTC	CSVVCVWADEQFF
TRBD1	TRBV5-1	few	TRBJ2-7	TGCGCCAGCAGCTCGGGATGGGGACAGGGGGATTTATCCTACGAGCAGTACTTC	CASSSGWGQGDLSYEQYF
-	TRBV27	few	TRBJ2-7	TGTGCCAGCAGTTTATCAGGGCCTGTCTACGAGCAGTACTTC	CASSLSGPVYEQYF
TRBD2	TRBV19	-	TRBJ2-5	TGTGCCAGTAGTATAAGTCTAGCGGGAGGGGAGACCCAGTACTTC	CASSISLAGGETQYF
-	TRBV28	few	TRBJ2-5	TGTGCCAGCAGTCTACCAGTCAGGGGCGATGAGATCCGGGAGGTCCAAGAGACCCAGTACTTC	CASSLPVRGDEIREVQETQYF
-	TRBV20-1	-	TRBJ2-3	TGCAGTGCTAGGGAATTGGAGGGCACAGATACGCAGTATTTT	CSARELEGTDTQYF
-	TRBV28	few	TRBJ2-7	TGTGCCAGCAGTTTTGAGCTTGGGACTTCGACCTACGAGCAGTACTTC	CASSFELGTSTYEQYF
-	TRBV7-8	-	TRBJ1-1	TGTGCCAGCAGCTTAGGGACATTGGGCACTGAAGCTTTCTTT	CASSLGTLGTEAFF
-	TRBV12-3/TRBV12-4	many	TRBJ1-1	TGTGCCAGCAGTTTCTGGGAGGGCACTGAAGCTTTCTTT	CASSFWEGTEAFF
TRBD2	TRBV11-2	many	TRBJ2-1	TGTGCCAGCAGCAGGGTGACTAGCGACAATGAGCAGTTCTTC	CASSRVTSDNEQFF
TRBD1	TRBV27	-	TRBJ1-4	TGTGCCAGCAGTCCCTACGGACAGGGCGGTGGTAAAAAACTGTTTTTT	CASSPYGQGGGKKLFF
TRBD2	TRBV11-2	many	TRBJ2-1	TGTGCCAGCAGCGCGCTAGCGGGACCCTACAATGAGCAGTTCTTC	CASSALAGPYNEQFF
-	TRBV29-1	few	TRBJ2-7	TGCAGCGCGGGGGGCCGGGACGCCTCCTACGAGCAGTACTTC	CSAGGRDASYEQYF
TRBD2	TRBV9	few	TRBJ2-2	TGTGCCAGCAGCGTAGACGGGAGGGGAAACGGGGAGCTGTTTTTT	CASSVDGRGNGELFF